This TCR beta chain was sequenced in a study of blood T cells in healthy people across ages. The V end lost 6 bases, the J end lost 3 bases, and 12 bases lay between the germline ends. This CDR3 is 13 amino acids long. In germline, CDR1 is MDHEN, CDR2 SYDVKM. A sample-barcoded 5' primer and a J-beta primer mix were used in a second PCR of roughly 7 to 11 cycles. Every cDNA molecule bore a tag from a template-switch adaptor containing 12 random nucleotides. TCRdb independently ran MiXCR on the 5' RACE reads; one entry per CDR3 protein. The table lists 540,000 or so distinct CDR3 sequences, less than 25% of them singletons. In regard to this clonotype: Its cognate antigen is unknown.

The study's findings and limits: Per million T cells, TCR beta diversity dropped about linearly as age rose. Researchers report that TCR beta diversity correlated strongly with naive T cell percentage.

The data also belong to a second study, concerning T cells of mothers and their children.

The J gene is TRBJ2-7, the V gene TRBV28; D is perhaps TRBD1 (5 bases). The origin of this receptor is a boy aged 10-17 years in good health. Sample: blood. The CDR3 region has the DNA TGTGCCAGCAGCAAGGGGCCAATCTACGAGCAGTACTTC. As protein: CASSKGPIYEQYF.